This TCR beta chain was recorded in a study of cytomegalovirus exposure and HLA in healthy donors. Findings and caveats of the study: Productive status was seen about 90% or about 30% of the time for most TCR beta V segments in an earlier analysis. Accurate predictions that matched the HLA-A and HLA-B alleles of most subjects were reportedly made from TCR beta sequences.

Regarding this clone: The antigen is not known.

Amplification used 60 Vbeta primers and 13 Jbeta primers. Sequenced by immunoSEQ multiplex PCR; TCRdb stores in-frame clones only, minus some. The table lists about 82,000 clones, about 90% of them singletons. The junction had 10 bases not matched to a gene; V was cut back by 2 bases and J by 5 bases. Germline V gene lookup returns CDR1 MNHNS and CDR2 SASEGT. This CDR3 has 16 amino acids. Sequenced material: PBMCs. The TCR was taken from a man younger than 30 in good health and CMV-seronegative. The V call is TRBV6-1, the J call TRBJ2-5, with TRBD1 matching over 8 bases. CDR3 in amino acids: CASSERGRGRQETQYF. The CDR3 DNA reads TGTGCCAGCAGTGAAAGGGGCAGGGGGCGACAGGAGACCCAGTACTTC.